This TCR beta chain was captured in a study of T cells in Graves' hyperthyroidism and ophthalmopathy (dated by TCRdb to between 2018 and 2021). As for the study more broadly: Peripheral blood samples were taken at initial diagnosis, before any treatment was given. To identify TCR V-J signatures that set the groups apart, the researchers used a discovery cohort of 100 or so patients, made up of 40 to 45 with Graves' ophthalmopathy and some 56 with stable Graves' hyperthyroidism. Whether ophthalmopathy could be predicted prospectively was tested in an independent validation cohort made up of about 20 hyperthyroidism patients plus 17 patients who later progressed to ophthalmopathy. The approximately 100 discovery patients were randomly split 7:3 into training and test sets. In addition, the study compared T-cell repertoires in thyroid tissue and in blood from six Graves' hyperthyroidism patients. Once sampling was done, hyperthyroidism patients were given methimazole at a starting dose of 30 mg daily, whereas ophthalmopathy patients were given high-dose intravenous methylprednisolone. The paper reports TCR Vbeta CDR3 sequencing of 130 to 150 peripheral blood samples: some 41 ophthalmopathy, 75 to 80 hyperthyroidism and 17 progressor patients.

What the study reported, not specific to this receptor: In validation, the model predicted progression to ophthalmopathy with over 60% sensitivity and 72% to 85% specificity, a median of roughly seven months before onset. Most expanded thyroid clonotypes (frequency above 0.001) were also found in blood, which suggests that blood repertoires may mirror thyroid immune responses. No statistical method was used to set the sample size in advance, and investigators knew the group allocation. In cross-validation, a model built on a 13 V-J signature told ophthalmopathy apart from stable hyperthyroidism with over 85% sensitivity and roughly 81% specificity, and in testing the same model reached 80%/75%.

This clonotype has ten or more counts. Its specific antigen is unknown. Per-base qualities were not stored, and no clone one base away is much larger. V is pruned by 10 bases and J by 3 bases, leaving 7 bases of the junction without a gene match. The germline V gene sets CDR1 to WSHSY and CDR2 to SAAADI. From the cysteine through the phenylalanine, the CDR3 covers 14 amino acids. Just the 42-base CDR3 DNA is kept, in frame starting at base 1. The TCR beta CDR3 regions were amplified from the RNA transcripts. For the first round of RT-PCR on the TCR CDR3, the HTBI primer set was used together with the Qiagen OneStep RT-PCR kit. Libraries were constructed in a second round of multiplex PCR, after which size selection and purification were carried out. Paired-end sequencing of the libraries was performed with 100 bp reads on an Illumina HiSeq2000. Per the original workflow: Raw data were processed with SOAPnuke, discarding reads with adapters, uncalled bases, mean Phred below 15, or no exact constant-primer or identifier match. COPE v1.2.5 was used to merge the high-quality paired reads, and each unique nucleotide sequence was defined as a clonotype. MiTCR v1.1 was used to align clonotypes to the IMGT TRBV, TRBD and TRBJ reference segments. Analysis was restricted to V-J combinations with a frequency above 0.0001, which covered 99% to 99.2% of repertoires. A TCS score was defined as the ratio between F50 (clonal expansion) and ExV (chaos), using BLOSUM62-based TCRdist between CDR3 peptides within each V-J. Welch's t-statistics and random forest reduced roughly 540 V-J features to roughly 13, which were used in a naive Bayes classifier (R e1071). TCRdb's own reprocessing of the public reads used fastp at Q25 and MiXCR and kept productive beta chains. Records with the same CDR3 protein are collapsed into one entry carrying the most frequent genes and DNA. The V and J calls and clone size come from TCRdb's table, not from the authors' own analysis. A total of approximately 430,000 distinct CDR3 sequences appear in this sample, approximately 14% of them only once. 7.5% to 8% of the sample goes to the ten largest clones.

Stable Graves' hyperthyroidism was defined as the absence of progression to ophthalmopathy over 18 months of follow-up. The hyperthyroidism patients were between 18 and 65 years old and newly diagnosed, with a disease duration of less than 2 months. Any patient with an uncontrolled infection, another autoimmune disease, pregnancy or lactation was excluded. Diagnoses were established on the basis of clinical symptoms, serum thyroxine and TRAb, thyroid ultrasound, and orbital computed tomography. PBMCs were isolated from more than 9 ml of fresh peripheral blood by Ficoll-Paque density gradient centrifugation. Total RNA was extracted using Trizol reagent, and RNA quality was assessed on an Agilent 2100 Bioanalyzer.

Sequencing input: blood. The sequence was collected from a woman between 18 and 30 years old with Graves' hyperthyroidism. This chain is built from TRBV10-2 and TRBJ2-2, with 8 bases in between that match TRBD1. The bases read TGCGCCATCAAAGACAGGGGTCACACCGGGGAGCTGTTTTTT. This yields the protein CAIKDRGHTGELFF.